This TCR beta chain was captured in a study of blood T cell repertoires in COVID-19. Study-wide context: Acute and convalescent COVID-19 samples came from the United States, Italy and Spain.

Original handling: Reference gene primers were amplified, and this amplification served to estimate nucleated cell counts. Profiled with immunoSEQ multiplex PCR; TCRdb holds only in-frame clones, not every one. The DNA gave D and trimming, while V, J and clone size come from that table. Of a few hundred thousand clones in the sample, 90% were seen once. Germline values: CDR1 SGHDT, CDR2 YYEEEE. CDR3 size: 13 residues. Deletions cut 4 bases from V and 4 bases from J, with 10 bases between. One Seattle source followed patients from active infection through their disease course. Sequences were obtained from peripheral blood. The genes are TRBV5-6 and TRBJ2-3, with D hard to call. The sequence was obtained from a woman aged 55-70 years with COVID-19, enrolled during active disease. The CDR3 DNA reads TGTGCCAGCAGCCACCCCCGGGCAGATACGCAGTATTTT. The encoded protein is CASSHPRADTQYF. The variable domain in full, with the rest retrieved from reference TRBV5-6 and TRBJ2-3, is DAGVTQSPTHLIKTRGQQVTLRCSPKSGHDTVSWYQQALGQGPQFIFQYYEEEERQRGNFPDRFSGHQFPNYSSELNVNALLLGDSALYLCASSHPRADTQYFGPGTRLTVL.